The clone carrying this T cell receptor beta chain was found a few times. In the original analysis: Amplification of reference gene primers was used by the study to estimate nucleated cell counts. Clones were sequenced by immunoSEQ multiplex PCR, and TCRdb holds only the in-frame ones, with some missing. D and trimming were read from the DNA, whereas the V and J calls and clone size are those reported in that table. The sample contains some 130,000 clones, roughly 83% of which appear only once. The sample is drawn from a study of blood T cell repertoires in COVID-19. For the study at large: Sample material is recorded as cDNA or gDNA derived from T cells, B-cell-depleted T cells, or PBMCs.

This CDR3 contains 12 residues. V gave up 10 bases and J gave up 0 bases; unmatched junction bases: 1. Germline-derived CDR1 and CDR2 are SGHAT and FQDESV (reference sequence). This sequence was found in a man aged 55 to 69 with acute or convalescent COVID-19. The gene calls are TRBV11-1 and TRBJ2-7; 9 nucleotides align to TRBD2. The sample taken for sequencing was peripheral blood. CDR3 DNA sequence: TGTGCCACTAGCGGGGCCTCCTACGAGCAGTACTTC. It translates to CATSGASYEQYF. The variable domain in full, completed from reference TRBV11-1 and TRBJ2-7, reads EAEVAQSPRYKITEKSQAVAFWCDPISGHATLYWYRQILGQGPELLVQFQDESVVDDSQLPKDRFSAERLKGVDSTLKIQPAELGDSAMYLCATSGASYEQYFGPGTRLTVT.